The rows below give T cell receptor beta chains drawn from one sample of a study of blood T cell repertoires in COVID-19. Method: immunoSEQ multiplex PCR; TCRdb's copy keeps in-frame clones and lacks some. The table shows about 240,000 clones, with around 81% occurring only once. Sequences were obtained from peripheral blood. These receptors all stem from a man between 25 and 39 years old who had recovered from COVID-19. The CDR3 runs from the conserved cysteine through the conserved F or W. The order of the fields is CDR3 DNA, CDR3 protein, J gene, clone size, D gene, V gene. The D gene is left open where the match is weak. Clone size is stated in some rows and not others, as once, few, many or a class when expanded.

CDR3 DNA: TGTGCCAGCACCAAAACGACAGGGAGTGGGAGAGATACGCAGTATTTT; CDR3 protein: CASTKTTGSGRDTQYF; J gene: TRBJ2-3; clone size: -; D gene: TRBD1; V gene: TRBV7-2
CDR3 DNA: TGTGCCAGCAGCCCCCCATTGGGCGGGAACAATGAGCAGTTCTTC; CDR3 protein: CASSPPLGGNNEQFF; J gene: TRBJ2-1; clone size: -; D gene: -; V gene: TRBV7-9
CDR3 DNA: TGTGCCAGCAGTTTATCAATCTCTGGAAACACCATATATTTT; CDR3 protein: CASSLSISGNTIYF; J gene: TRBJ1-3; clone size: -; D gene: -; V gene: TRBV28
CDR3 DNA: TGTGCCAGCAGCTGGACTAGCGGCACAGATACGCAGTATTTT; CDR3 protein: CASSWTSGTDTQYF; J gene: TRBJ2-3; clone size: -; D gene: TRBD2; V gene: TRBV7-9
CDR3 DNA: TGTGCCAGCAGCTTGGGGACAGGGGCCTACGAGCAGTACTTC; CDR3 protein: CASSLGTGAYEQYF; J gene: TRBJ2-7; clone size: -; D gene: TRBD1; V gene: TRBV11-2
CDR3 DNA: TGTGCCAGCAGTGAAGCGGGGGGAACTAAGGGAGAGACCCAGTACTTC; CDR3 protein: CASSEAGGTKGETQYF; J gene: TRBJ2-5; clone size: -; D gene: -; V gene: TRBV6-1
CDR3 DNA: TGTGCCAGCGCGACAGGCCAAGAGACCCAGTACTTC; CDR3 protein: CASATGQETQYF; J gene: TRBJ2-5; clone size: -; D gene: -; V gene: TRBV18
CDR3 DNA: TGTGCCAGCAATTTCCGGGACAGCTTTAACTATGGCTACACCTTC; CDR3 protein: CASNFRDSFNYGYTF; J gene: TRBJ1-2; clone size: -; D gene: TRBD1; V gene: TRBV6-5
CDR3 DNA: TGTGCCAGCAGAGCCCAGGGGGCGAACTATGGCTACACCTTC; CDR3 protein: CASRAQGANYGYTF; J gene: TRBJ1-2; clone size: -; D gene: TRBD1; V gene: TRBV2
CDR3 DNA: TGTGCCAGCAGCCTCCTACCAGGGGAGAGTGAAAAACTGTTTTTT; CDR3 protein: CASSLLPGESEKLFF; J gene: TRBJ1-4; clone size: -; D gene: -; V gene: TRBV4-2
CDR3 DNA: TGTGCCAGCGGGGCCCGGCAAGGTGGCAATTCACCCCTCCACTTT; CDR3 protein: CASGARQGGNSPLHF; J gene: TRBJ1-6; clone size: -; D gene: -; V gene: TRBV9
CDR3 DNA: TGTGCCAGCAGCTTAGCAGGGCTAGCGGGGGGCACAGATACGCAGTATTTT; CDR3 protein: CASSLAGLAGGTDTQYF; J gene: TRBJ2-3; clone size: -; D gene: TRBD2; V gene: TRBV7-2
CDR3 DNA: TGTGCCACCAGTTTGGGAGGACAGGGGGCGTATGAGCAGTTCTTC; CDR3 protein: CATSLGGQGAYEQFF; J gene: TRBJ2-1; clone size: -; D gene: TRBD1; V gene: TRBV15
CDR3 DNA: TGTGCCAGCAGTTTAGGCCGTGGCACTGAAGCTTTCTTT; CDR3 protein: CASSLGRGTEAFF; J gene: TRBJ1-1; clone size: -; D gene: -; V gene: TRBV28
CDR3 DNA: TGTGCCAGCAGCTTAATCGAGGATACGCAGTATTTT; CDR3 protein: CASSLIEDTQYF; J gene: TRBJ2-3; clone size: -; D gene: -; V gene: TRBV5-6
CDR3 DNA: TGTGCCAGCAGCGAAACCTTCGGGGGGGCCAGAGGAGATACGCAGTATTTT; CDR3 protein: CASSETFGGARGDTQYF; J gene: TRBJ2-3; clone size: -; D gene: TRBD2; V gene: TRBV6-1
CDR3 DNA: TGCGCCAGCAGCGAAAAAAGGACAGGGTCAGATACGCAGTATTTT; CDR3 protein: CASSEKRTGSDTQYF; J gene: TRBJ2-3; clone size: -; D gene: TRBD1; V gene: TRBV10-1
CDR3 DNA: TGCGCCAGCAGCCCGAGGGAGACTAACTATGGCTACACCTTC; CDR3 protein: CASSPRETNYGYTF; J gene: TRBJ1-2; clone size: -; D gene: -; V gene: TRBV4-1
CDR3 DNA: TGTGCCAGCAGCACCACCAGACAGGTCGGCCAGTACTTC; CDR3 protein: CASSTTRQVGQYF; J gene: TRBJ2-5; clone size: -; D gene: -; V gene: TRBV7-8
CDR3 DNA: TGCAGCGTTTCCGGACAGGGGAATGAAAAACTGTTTTTT; CDR3 protein: CSVSGQGNEKLFF; J gene: TRBJ1-4; clone size: -; D gene: TRBD1; V gene: TRBV29-1
CDR3 DNA: TGTGCCACCAGCACAGGTGAAGGAAACACCATATATTTT; CDR3 protein: CATSTGEGNTIYF; J gene: TRBJ1-3; clone size: -; D gene: -; V gene: TRBV15
CDR3 DNA: TGTGCCATCAGGGAGCCGGGTCAATTCGGGGGACAGATCACAGATACGCAGTATTTT; CDR3 protein: CAIREPGQFGGQITDTQYF; J gene: TRBJ2-3; clone size: -; D gene: -; V gene: TRBV10-3
CDR3 DNA: TGTGCCAGCAGTGAATACTTGGACTACAATCAGCCCCAGCATTTT; CDR3 protein: CASSEYLDYNQPQHF; J gene: TRBJ1-5; clone size: -; D gene: -; V gene: TRBV6-1
CDR3 DNA: TGTGCCAGCTCACCCAGGACAGAAAATTCACCCCTCCACTTT; CDR3 protein: CASSPRTENSPLHF; J gene: TRBJ1-6; clone size: -; D gene: -; V gene: TRBV18
CDR3 DNA: TGTGCCAGCAGTTTACCCCCCCTGCGTGGGGGAGGTACCGGGGAGCTGTTTTTT; CDR3 protein: CASSLPPLRGGGTGELFF; J gene: TRBJ2-2; clone size: -; D gene: -; V gene: TRBV27
CDR3 DNA: TGTGCCAGCAGCCCCGGGGTGAATAGCAATCAGCCCCAGCATTTT; CDR3 protein: CASSPGVNSNQPQHF; J gene: TRBJ1-5; clone size: -; D gene: -; V gene: TRBV7-9
CDR3 DNA: TGTGCCAGCAGCCCCCGGCCTAGCGCCAACGAGCAGTACTTC; CDR3 protein: CASSPRPSANEQYF; J gene: TRBJ2-7; clone size: -; D gene: -; V gene: TRBV9
CDR3 DNA: TGTGCCAGCAGCTTATTGGCCCTAGATACGCAGTATTTT; CDR3 protein: CASSLLALDTQYF; J gene: TRBJ2-3; clone size: -; D gene: -; V gene: TRBV7-2
CDR3 DNA: TGTGCCACCAGGGATCCTAGCGGGGGGACTCGGCTTGAGACCCAATACTTC; CDR3 protein: CATRDPSGGTRLETQYF; J gene: TRBJ2-5; clone size: -; D gene: TRBD2; V gene: TRBV24-1
CDR3 DNA: TGTGCCACCGCCTTAGCCGGTGAGCAGTTCTTC; CDR3 protein: CATALAGEQFF; J gene: TRBJ2-1; clone size: -; D gene: -; V gene: TRBV11-1
CDR3 DNA: TGTGCCAGCGGCCAAGAAACAGATACGCAGTATTTT; CDR3 protein: CASGQETDTQYF; J gene: TRBJ2-3; clone size: -; D gene: -; V gene: TRBV7-3
CDR3 DNA: TGTGCCACCAGTGATCCCGACAGGGCGGGAGATACGCAGTATTTT; CDR3 protein: CATSDPDRAGDTQYF; J gene: TRBJ2-3; clone size: -; D gene: TRBD1; V gene: TRBV24-1
CDR3 DNA: TGTGCCAGCAGCTCCGGGACAGGGCCCGATGGCTACACCTTC; CDR3 protein: CASSSGTGPDGYTF; J gene: TRBJ1-2; clone size: once; D gene: TRBD1; V gene: TRBV5-8
CDR3 DNA: TGTGCCGGCCGAAGACAGGATCACACTGAAGCTTTCTTT; CDR3 protein: CAGRRQDHTEAFF; J gene: TRBJ1-1; clone size: -; D gene: -; V gene: TRBV28
CDR3 DNA: TGTGCCAGCAGCCCAAAATCCGGGACAGGGAACTTCTATGGCTACACCTTC; CDR3 protein: CASSPKSGTGNFYGYTF; J gene: TRBJ1-2; clone size: -; D gene: TRBD1; V gene: TRBV3-1/TRBV3-2
CDR3 DNA: TGTGCCATCAGTGACCCATCAGGGGGAATTAATTCACCCCTCCACTTT; CDR3 protein: CAISDPSGGINSPLHF; J gene: TRBJ1-6; clone size: -; D gene: TRBD1; V gene: TRBV10-3
CDR3 DNA: TGTGCCAGCGTTCCCGGGGGGGGCAAAAACAATGAGCAGTTCTTC; CDR3 protein: CASVPGGGKNNEQFF; J gene: TRBJ2-1; clone size: -; D gene: TRBD2; V gene: TRBV9
CDR3 DNA: TGCGCCAGCAGCTTCAGGGGCGTCGATGAAAAACTGTTTTTT; CDR3 protein: CASSFRGVDEKLFF; J gene: TRBJ1-4; clone size: -; D gene: -; V gene: TRBV5-1
CDR3 DNA: TGCGCCAGCAGCCAAGATCCTAGCGGGACCTATACGCAGTATTTT; CDR3 protein: CASSQDPSGTYTQYF; J gene: TRBJ2-3; clone size: -; D gene: TRBD2; V gene: TRBV4-1
CDR3 DNA: TGTGCCAGCAGCCAAACTAGCGGGGAGGATACGCAGTATTTT; CDR3 protein: CASSQTSGEDTQYF; J gene: TRBJ2-3; clone size: -; D gene: TRBD2; V gene: TRBV3-1/TRBV3-2
CDR3 DNA: TGTGCCAGCCTAAGGAGCTCCTACGAGCAGTACTTC; CDR3 protein: CASLRSSYEQYF; J gene: TRBJ2-7; clone size: few; D gene: -; V gene: TRBV2
CDR3 DNA: TGTGCCAGTAGTATCCGGACAGGAGGGACCTATGGCTACACCTTC; CDR3 protein: CASSIRTGGTYGYTF; J gene: TRBJ1-2; clone size: -; D gene: TRBD1; V gene: TRBV19
CDR3 DNA: TGTGCCAGCAGCTTAGTTTCCGGACAGGGACCCTACGAGCAGTACTTC; CDR3 protein: CASSLVSGQGPYEQYF; J gene: TRBJ2-7; clone size: -; D gene: TRBD1; V gene: TRBV11-2
CDR3 DNA: TGTGCCAGCAGCTTTGATTTGAGCACTGAAGCTTTCTTT; CDR3 protein: CASSFDLSTEAFF; J gene: TRBJ1-1; clone size: -; D gene: -; V gene: TRBV7-8
CDR3 DNA: TGTGCCAGCAGCACCCGGACAGTGAACACTGAAGCTTTCTTT; CDR3 protein: CASSTRTVNTEAFF; J gene: TRBJ1-1; clone size: few; D gene: -; V gene: TRBV5-6
CDR3 DNA: TGCGCCAGCAGCTTGTCTGGGACAGGGGGCTTGGGCAATGAGCAGTTCTTC; CDR3 protein: CASSLSGTGGLGNEQFF; J gene: TRBJ2-1; clone size: -; D gene: TRBD1; V gene: TRBV5-1
CDR3 DNA: TGTGCCAGCTCACCAGAGATTTATCAGCCCCAGCATTTT; CDR3 protein: CASSPEIYQPQHF; J gene: TRBJ1-5; clone size: -; D gene: -; V gene: TRBV18
CDR3 DNA: TGTGCCAGCAGTGAAGGCTGGGGGCCGGCGACTGGCTACACCTTC; CDR3 protein: CASSEGWGPATGYTF; J gene: TRBJ1-2; clone size: -; D gene: -; V gene: TRBV2
CDR3 DNA: TGCAGTGCGTCCGGGAGAGACGAGCAGTACTTC; CDR3 protein: CSASGRDEQYF; J gene: TRBJ2-7; clone size: -; D gene: -; V gene: TRBV20-1
CDR3 DNA: TGTGCCAGCAGCTTGATTTCTAGGGGCGCCGTTATCCAGTACTTC; CDR3 protein: CASSLISRGAVIQYF; J gene: TRBJ2-5; clone size: -; D gene: -; V gene: TRBV5-8
CDR3 DNA: TGTGCCAGCAGCCAAGTTTCGGGGAACGGGGAGCTGTTTTTT; CDR3 protein: CASSQVSGNGELFF; J gene: TRBJ2-2; clone size: -; D gene: -; V gene: TRBV14
CDR3 DNA: TGTGCCAGCAGTCACGGGGGTCGCGAGCAGTACTTC; CDR3 protein: CASSHGGREQYF; J gene: TRBJ2-7; clone size: -; D gene: -; V gene: TRBV3-1/TRBV3-2
CDR3 DNA: TGTGCCACCAACCTACAGGGGGCGGACTATGGCTACACCTTC; CDR3 protein: CATNLQGADYGYTF; J gene: TRBJ1-2; clone size: -; D gene: TRBD1; V gene: TRBV10-3
CDR3 DNA: TGTGCCAGCAGCCTTTCCGCCCCTCGGCGGGGAGGGCAAGAGACCCAGTACTTC; CDR3 protein: CASSLSAPRRGGQETQYF; J gene: TRBJ2-5; clone size: -; D gene: TRBD2; V gene: TRBV4-2
CDR3 DNA: TGTGCCAGCAGGGAACCAGGGGTTCAGCCCCAGCATTTT; CDR3 protein: CASREPGVQPQHF; J gene: TRBJ1-5; clone size: -; D gene: -; V gene: TRBV2
CDR3 DNA: TGCAGTGCTAGTCGCCCTAGCGGGGGGGGCGACGAGCAGTACTTC; CDR3 protein: CSASRPSGGGDEQYF; J gene: TRBJ2-7; clone size: -; D gene: TRBD2; V gene: TRBV20-1
CDR3 DNA: TGTGCCAGCAGCCAAGTTAGTCCCCGTAACTCTGGAAACACCATATATTTT; CDR3 protein: CASSQVSPRNSGNTIYF; J gene: TRBJ1-3; clone size: -; D gene: -; V gene: TRBV3-1/TRBV3-2
CDR3 DNA: TGTGCCAGCAGCCGCGGTTTCCGACAGGGGGCCTATGAGCAGTTCTTC; CDR3 protein: CASSRGFRQGAYEQFF; J gene: TRBJ2-1; clone size: few; D gene: TRBD1; V gene: TRBV5-6
CDR3 DNA: TGTGCCAGCAGTTTATCCCCCCTAGCCGGGGGGGAGACCCAGTACTTC; CDR3 protein: CASSLSPLAGGETQYF; J gene: TRBJ2-5; clone size: -; D gene: TRBD2; V gene: TRBV27